The source of this T cell receptor (beta chain) is a study of cytomegalovirus exposure and HLA in healthy donors. Overall study context: Earlier findings included about 120 million unique TCR beta sequences obtained from about 179 million T cells. Study-wide findings and caveats: It emerged from a later analysis that several of the most significant clusters appeared to be linked to common viral pathogens. The study labeled more than 150 TCR beta chains cytomegalovirus-associated. Another analysis was done later, and it associated approximately 15,000 TCR beta sequences with HLA alleles at 0.05 false discovery rate.

A word on this clone: Antigen: not known.

Germline lookup yields CDR1 MNHNS and CDR2 SASEGT. CDR3 length: 15 amino acids. V trimming: 4 bases; J trimming: 7 bases; junction bases outside the gene matches: 9. Primers: 60 Vbeta forward and 13 Jbeta reverse. Sequencing used immunoSEQ multiplex PCR; TCRdb keeps in-frame clones, though not all of them. The table lists 100,000 to 150,000 clones, about 81% of them singletons, with 1.1% in the top ten. The receptor was isolated from a woman in her thirties in good health and CMV-seronegative. The rearrangement uses TRBV6-1 and TRBJ1-5, with TRBD1 matching over 8 bases. Sequenced: PBMCs. CDR3 protein: CASSGQWTGSQPQHF. The CDR3 DNA reads TGTGCCAGCAGTGGCCAATGGACAGGGTCCCAGCCCCAGCATTTT.